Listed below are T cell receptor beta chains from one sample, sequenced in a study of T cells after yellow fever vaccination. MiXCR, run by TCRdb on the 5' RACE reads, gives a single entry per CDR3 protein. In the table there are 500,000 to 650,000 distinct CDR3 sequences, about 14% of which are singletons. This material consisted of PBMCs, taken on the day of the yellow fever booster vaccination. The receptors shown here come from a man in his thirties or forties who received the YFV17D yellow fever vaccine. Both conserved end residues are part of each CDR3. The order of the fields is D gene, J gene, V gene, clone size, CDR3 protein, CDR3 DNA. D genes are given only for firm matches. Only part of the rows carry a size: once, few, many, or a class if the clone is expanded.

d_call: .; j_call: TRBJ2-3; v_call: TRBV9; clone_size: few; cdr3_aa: CASSVVPQNTDTQYF; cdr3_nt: TGTGCCAGCAGCGTAGTCCCACAGAACACAGATACGCAGTATTTT
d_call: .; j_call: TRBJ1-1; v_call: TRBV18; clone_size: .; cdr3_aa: CASSPPQRTEAFF; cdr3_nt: TGTGCCAGCTCCCCCCCCCAGCGCACTGAAGCTTTCTTT
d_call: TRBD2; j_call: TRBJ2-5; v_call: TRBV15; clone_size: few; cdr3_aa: CATSLAGGVQETQYF; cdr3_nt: TGTGCCACCAGTCTAGCGGGAGGTGTGCAAGAGACCCAGTACTTC
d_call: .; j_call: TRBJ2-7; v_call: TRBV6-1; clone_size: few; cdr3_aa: CASSPHQAYEQYF; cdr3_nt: TGTGCCAGCAGTCCCCATCAGGCTTACGAGCAGTACTTC
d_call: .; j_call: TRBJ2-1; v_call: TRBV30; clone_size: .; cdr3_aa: CAWSVGVFLAGAYNEQFF; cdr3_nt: TGTGCCTGGAGTGTAGGAGTTTTCCTTGCCGGGGCCTACAATGAGCAGTTCTTC
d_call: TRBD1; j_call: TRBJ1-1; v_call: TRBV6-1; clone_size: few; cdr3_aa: CASIRTGDTEAFF; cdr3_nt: TGTGCCAGTATAAGGACAGGGGACACTGAAGCTTTCTTT
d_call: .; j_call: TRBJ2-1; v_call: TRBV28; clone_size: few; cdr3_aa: CASRADSPYNEQFF; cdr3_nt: TGTGCCAGCAGGGCGGACTCGCCTTACAATGAGCAGTTCTTC
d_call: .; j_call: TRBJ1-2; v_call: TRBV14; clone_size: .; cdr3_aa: CASSHRSQLYGYTF; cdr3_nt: TGTGCCAGCAGCCACAGGTCCCAGCTCTATGGCTACACCTTC
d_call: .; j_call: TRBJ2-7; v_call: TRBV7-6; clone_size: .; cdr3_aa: CASSPGTPRTTYEQYF; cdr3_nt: TGTGCCAGCAGCCCAGGCACCCCGAGGACAACCTACGAGCAGTACTTC
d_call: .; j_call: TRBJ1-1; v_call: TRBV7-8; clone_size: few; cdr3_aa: CASSLFAGSSLEAFF; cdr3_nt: TGTGCCAGCAGCTTATTTGCAGGGTCATCCCTTGAAGCTTTCTTT
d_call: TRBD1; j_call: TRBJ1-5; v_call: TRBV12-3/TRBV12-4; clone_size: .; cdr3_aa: CASSSGAVDRGAQPQHF; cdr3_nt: TGTGCCAGCAGCTCCGGGGCTGTGGACAGGGGGGCTCAGCCCCAGCATTTT
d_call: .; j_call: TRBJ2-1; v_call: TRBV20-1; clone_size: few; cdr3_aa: CSARRTNERDEQFF; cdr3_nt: TGCAGTGCAAGACGGACTAACGAACGGGATGAGCAGTTCTTC
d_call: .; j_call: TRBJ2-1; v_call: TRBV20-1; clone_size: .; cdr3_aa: CSAGDQHHYNEQFF; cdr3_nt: TGCAGTGCTGGGGACCAACACCACTACAATGAGCAGTTCTTC
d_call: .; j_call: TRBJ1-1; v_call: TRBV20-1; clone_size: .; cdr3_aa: CSARVVGTEAFF; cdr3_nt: TGCAGTGCCCGGGTCGTTGGGACTGAAGCTTTCTTT
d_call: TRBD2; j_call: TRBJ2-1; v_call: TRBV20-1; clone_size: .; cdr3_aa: CSALIGSGSLGNEQFF; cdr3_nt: TGCAGTGCTCTAATCGGTAGCGGGAGCTTGGGGAATGAGCAGTTCTTC
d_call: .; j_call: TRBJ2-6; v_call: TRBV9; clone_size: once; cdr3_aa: CASSVLGAGANVLTF; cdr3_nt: TGTGCCAGCAGCGTCCTCGGGGCTGGGGCCAACGTCCTGACTTTC
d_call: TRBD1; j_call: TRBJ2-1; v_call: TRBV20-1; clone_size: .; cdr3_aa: CSARRTGGSYNEQFF; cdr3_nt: TGCAGTGCTAGAAGGACAGGGGGATCTTACAATGAGCAGTTCTTC
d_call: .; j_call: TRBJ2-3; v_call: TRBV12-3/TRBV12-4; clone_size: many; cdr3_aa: CASRTGTDTQYF; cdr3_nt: TGTGCCAGCAGAACGGGCACAGATACGCAGTATTTT
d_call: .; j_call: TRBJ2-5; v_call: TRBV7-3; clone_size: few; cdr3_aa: CASSTDIHQTQYF; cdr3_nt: TGTGCCAGCAGCACGGACATTCACCAGACCCAGTACTTC
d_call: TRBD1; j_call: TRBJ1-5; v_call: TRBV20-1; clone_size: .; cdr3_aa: CSARAGTGGIYSNQPQHF; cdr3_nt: TGCAGTGCTAGAGCCGGGACAGGGGGCATCTATAGCAATCAGCCCCAGCATTTT
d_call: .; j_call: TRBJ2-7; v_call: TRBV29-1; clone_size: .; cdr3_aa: CSVGLAGYEQYF; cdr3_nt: TGCAGCGTTGGGCTAGCCGGGTACGAGCAGTACTTC
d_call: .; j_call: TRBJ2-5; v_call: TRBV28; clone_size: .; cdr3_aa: CASSPSGQHETQYF; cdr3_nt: TGTGCCAGCAGCCCTTCGGGGCAGCACGAGACCCAGTACTTC
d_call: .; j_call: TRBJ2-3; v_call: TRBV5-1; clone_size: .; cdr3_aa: CASRRGIVTDTQYF; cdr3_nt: TGCGCCAGCCGGCGGGGCATAGTCACAGATACGCAGTATTTT
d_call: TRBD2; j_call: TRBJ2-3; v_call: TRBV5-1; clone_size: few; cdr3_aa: CASSLAGGHTDTQYF; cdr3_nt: TGCGCCAGCAGCTTGGCGGGGGGGCACACAGATACGCAGTATTTT
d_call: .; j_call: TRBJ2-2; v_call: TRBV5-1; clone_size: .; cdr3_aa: CASSLRLGANTGELFF; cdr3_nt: TGCGCCAGCAGCTTAAGACTAGGGGCGAACACCGGGGAGCTGTTTTTT
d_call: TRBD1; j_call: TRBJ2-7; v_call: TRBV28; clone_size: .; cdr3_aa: CASHGTGVVEENYEQYF; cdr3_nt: TGTGCCAGTCACGGGACAGGGGTGGTCGAAGAAAACTACGAGCAGTACTTC
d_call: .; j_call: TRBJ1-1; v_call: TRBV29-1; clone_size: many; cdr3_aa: CSVDRLLNTEAFF; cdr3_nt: TGCAGCGTTGACAGACTCTTGAACACTGAAGCTTTCTTT
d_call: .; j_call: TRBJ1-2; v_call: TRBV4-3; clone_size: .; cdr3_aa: CASSHLTSSLNYGYTF; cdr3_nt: TGCGCCAGCAGCCACTTAACTTCATCCCTTAACTATGGCTACACCTTC
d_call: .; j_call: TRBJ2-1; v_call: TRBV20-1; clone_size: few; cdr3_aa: CSAEEGTGSSYNEQFF; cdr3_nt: TGCAGTGCTGAGGAGGGAACAGGGAGCTCCTACAATGAGCAGTTCTTC
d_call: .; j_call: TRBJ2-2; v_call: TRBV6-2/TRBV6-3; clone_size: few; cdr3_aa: CASRREEELFF; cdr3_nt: TGTGCCAGCAGGCGGGAAGAGGAGCTGTTTTTT
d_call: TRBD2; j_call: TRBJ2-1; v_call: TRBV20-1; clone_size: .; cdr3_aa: CSARLAGIHEQFF; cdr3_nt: TGCAGTGCCAGACTAGCGGGGATTCATGAGCAGTTCTTC
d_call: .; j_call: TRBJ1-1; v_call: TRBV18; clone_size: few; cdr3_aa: CASKGDNTEAFF; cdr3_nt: TGTGCCTCAAAGGGGGATAACACTGAAGCTTTCTTT
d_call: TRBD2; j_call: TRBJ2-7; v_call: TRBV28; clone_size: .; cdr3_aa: CASSRRLAGVKHF; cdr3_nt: TGTGCCAGCAGTCGCCGTCTAGCGGGAGTCAAGCACTTC
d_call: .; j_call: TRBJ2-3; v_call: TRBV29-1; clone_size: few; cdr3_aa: CSVDVGADTQYF; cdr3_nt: TGCAGCGTTGATGTAGGGGCGGATACGCAGTATTTT
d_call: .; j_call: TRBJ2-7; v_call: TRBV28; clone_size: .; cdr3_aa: CASRSDPNRASEQYF; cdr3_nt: TGTGCCAGCAGATCCGACCCTAACAGGGCTTCCGAGCAGTACTTC
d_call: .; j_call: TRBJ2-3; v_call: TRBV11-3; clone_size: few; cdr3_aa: CASQAGDTQYF; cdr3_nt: TGTGCCAGCCAGGCGGGAGATACGCAGTATTTT
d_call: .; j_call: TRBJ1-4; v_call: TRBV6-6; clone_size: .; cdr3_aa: CASSSRVVEKLFF; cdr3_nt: TGTGCCAGCAGTTCCCGGGTGGTTGAAAAACTGTTTTTT
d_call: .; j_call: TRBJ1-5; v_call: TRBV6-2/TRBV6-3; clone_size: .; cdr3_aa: CASVGAYSNQPQHF; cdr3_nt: TGTGCCAGCGTCGGCGCCTATAGCAATCAGCCCCAGCATTTT
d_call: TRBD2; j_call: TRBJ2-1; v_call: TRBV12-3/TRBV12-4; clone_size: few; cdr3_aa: CASRPSGRAGEQFF; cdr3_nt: TGTGCCAGCAGGCCTAGCGGGAGGGCCGGGGAGCAGTTCTTC
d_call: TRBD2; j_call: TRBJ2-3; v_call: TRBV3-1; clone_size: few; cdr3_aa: CASSGSAGGPDTQYF; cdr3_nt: TGTGCCAGCAGCGGCTCAGCGGGAGGGCCAGATACGCAGTATTTT
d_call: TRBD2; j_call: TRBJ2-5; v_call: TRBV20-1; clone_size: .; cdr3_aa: CSASELAGIGKTQYF; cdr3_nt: TGCAGTGCTAGTGAACTAGCGGGAATTGGGAAGACCCAGTACTTC
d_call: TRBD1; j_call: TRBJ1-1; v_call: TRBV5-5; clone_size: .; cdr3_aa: CASSLQPDRGNTEAFF; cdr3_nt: TGTGCCAGCAGCCTGCAACCGGACAGGGGCAACACTGAAGCTTTCTTT
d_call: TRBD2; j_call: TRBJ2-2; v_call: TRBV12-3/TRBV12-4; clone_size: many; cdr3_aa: CASSLRLAGTGELFF; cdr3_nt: TGTGCCAGCAGTTTGAGACTAGCGGGCACCGGGGAGCTGTTTTTT
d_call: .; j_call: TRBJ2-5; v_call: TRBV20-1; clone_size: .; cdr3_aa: CSARDLQEQETQYF; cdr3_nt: TGCAGTGCTAGAGATCTTCAGGAACAAGAGACCCAGTACTTC
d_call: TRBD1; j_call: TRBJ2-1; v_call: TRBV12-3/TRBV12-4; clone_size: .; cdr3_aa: CASSPGQAEEFF; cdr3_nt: TGTGCCAGCAGCCCAGGACAGGCGGAAGAGTTCTTC
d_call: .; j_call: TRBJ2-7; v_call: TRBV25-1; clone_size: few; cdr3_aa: CASSEGSSRLFREQYF; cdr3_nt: TGTGCCAGCAGTGAAGGTAGTAGCCGCCTGTTTCGCGAGCAGTACTTC
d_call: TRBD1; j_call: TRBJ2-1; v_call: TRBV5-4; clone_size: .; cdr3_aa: CASSPPGQGAYEQFF; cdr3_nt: TGTGCCAGCAGCCCGCCGGGACAGGGGGCGTATGAGCAGTTCTTC
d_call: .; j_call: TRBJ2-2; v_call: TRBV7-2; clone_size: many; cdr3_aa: CASSIVSTGELFF; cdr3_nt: TGTGCCAGCAGCATCGTAAGCACCGGGGAGCTGTTTTTT